This T cell receptor beta chain appears in the sequencing data of a study of identical twins. Template switching supplied a universal primer site; unique molecular identifiers were carried on the cDNA. A single record per CDR3 protein comes from TCRdb applying MiXCR to the 5' RACE reads. The table shows nearly 250,000 distinct CDR3 sequences, with about 7% occurring only once. Study-wide points: Monozygotic twins shared more out-of-frame TCR alpha than recombination models predicted. The study drew conclusions from cross-sectional statistical analysis, not from following the same donors.

Trimming cost V 0 bases and J 1 base; bases outside gene matches: 7. The germline gives CDR1 DFQATT, CDR2 SNEGSKA (reference sequence). The CDR3 loop spans 17 amino acids. In this sample, this clonotype turned up many times. Its antigen is not identified. These data were also filed under a second study, of yellow fever vaccine responses in identical twins.

The chain is built from TRBV20-1 and TRBJ2-1; 9 bases match TRBD2. The sequence was collected from a woman under 30 in good health. Material: memory (CD45RO+) T cells sorted from blood. CDR3 DNA sequence: TGCAGTGCTAGAGATCTCAGCGGGAGGAGGTCCTACAATGAGCAGTTCTTC. It encodes CSARDLSGRRSYNEQFF.